This T cell receptor beta chain was recorded in a study of cytomegalovirus exposure and HLA in healthy donors. Study-level points and caveats: In most subjects, TCR beta sequences reportedly gave accurate predictions of HLA-A and HLA-B alleles. Sequencing depth across donors, presence/absence analyses assumed, was roughly uniform. Earlier results showed most TCR beta V segments being productive about 87% or about 30% of the time.

PCR amplification relied on 60 Vbeta primers (plus 13 Jbeta primers). The assay was immunoSEQ multiplex PCR, and TCRdb's table has in-frame clones only and misses some. The profile shows 85,000 to 120,000 clones, 75% of them singletons. The CDR3 covers 14 residues. Germline V gene data show CDR1 as SGHDT and CDR2 as YYEEEE. V lost 2 bases and J lost 1, with 9 bases in between. As for this clone: Its target is unknown.

The V call is TRBV5-6, the J call TRBJ1-1; TRBD1 might be the D (5 bases). This sequence was found in a male donor in good health and CMV-seropositive. Sequenced: PBMCs. The CDR3 sequence: CASSLRQGNTEAFF. In DNA, the CDR3 is TGTGCCAGCAGCTTAAGGCAGGGGAACACTGAAGCTTTCTTT.